This TCR beta chain was recorded in a study of cytomegalovirus exposure and HLA in healthy donors (dated by TCRdb to about 2017). Broadly, across the study: An earlier analysis of some 600 of the donors reported under 300 Gb of sequence data and approximately 120 million unique TCR beta sequences obtained from about 179 million T cells. Alongside the repertoire data, information on donor age, sex, ethnicity and CMV serostatus was compiled. An earlier analysis of 587 of the donors applied high-throughput TCR beta sequencing to assess whether each TCR beta V gene segment acted as functional or pseudogenic. A later analysis re-examined previously published TCR beta repertoires from 600 to 700 donors and added high-resolution HLA genotyping to investigate patterns of TCR occurrence. All discovery cohort repertoires had been generated on a single sequencing platform. Using immunosequencing, the study profiled T cell repertoires from fewer than 700 subjects and related those repertoires to cytomegalovirus serostatus. Among roughly 400 genotyped donors of the cohort, an average of about 220,000 unique TCR beta nucleotide sequences was sequenced per donor, of which about 20% were non-productive. A separate validation cohort of more than 100 different subjects was used in addition to the 666-subject first cohort. Several DR-DQ haplotypes were treated as single units for association and clustering because of strong linkage in the cohort. The genetic ancestry cluster associated with self-reported Caucasian donors included about four fifths of the roughly 400 genotyped donors. HLA typing covered class I and class II loci at four-digit resolution. The study aimed to test whether signatures of past pathogen exposure could be identified by cataloging public T cell receptors. Typing coverage differed by locus: A, B, C, DRB1 and DQB1 were typed in roughly 629-630 donors, DQA1 in about 550, DPA1 in 600 to 610, and DPB1 in 472. Rather than using new phenotypic data, the later analysis identified candidate immune exposures from TCR beta sequences and from how often those sequences occurred across donors. To predict cytomegalovirus infection status, the study brought together high-throughput TCR immunosequencing, statistical association of individual TCRs with disease status, and machine learning. An early release covering about 600 HLA-typed donors comprised about 300 gigabases of sequencing data and roughly 85 million unique TCR sequences. In a later genetic analysis, genome-wide SNP genotypes for about 65% of the roughly 700 donors were used, and that subset was treated as a discovery cohort. Overall study results and their limits: A few of the identified cytomegalovirus-associated TCR beta chains were confirmed in vitro to be specific for cytomegalovirus antigens. Roughly uniform sequencing depth across donors was assumed in presence/absence analyses, although this assumption may not hold. CMV serostatus was the only immune exposure information available for the cohort. The study listed 150 to 200 TCR beta chains as associated with cytomegalovirus. Most CMV-associated TCR beta chains appeared to be HLA-restricted in a later analysis, and the HLA associations seemed to be driven largely by CMV exposure. Broadly in line with IMGT annotations, most TCR beta V segments showed up in productive rearrangements about 87% or about 30% of the time in an earlier analysis of 587 of the donors. The cohort was sequenced for TCR beta chains only, and without alpha or paired-chain data the features that could be detected were limited. According to the authors, the approach could potentially be generalized to other disease states and immunological phenotypes. A further reported finding was that TCR beta sequences accurately predicted the HLA-A and HLA-B alleles for most subjects in the first cohort. Cytomegalovirus status was reported to be diagnosed by the classifier with high specificity and sensitivity in both the original and validation cohorts. In a later genetic analysis, fewer N-insertions in productive TCRs were reported among donors in an Asian-associated ancestry cluster than the roughly 700-donor mean. In a later analysis, HLA-associated TCR beta chains were found to be more clonally expanded and to have lower generation probabilities than equally common non-associated chains. Some IMGT-functional V segments, including TRBV6-2 and TRBV6-3, could not be distinguished by the 87-base-pair reads and were therefore excluded. When HLA alleles, especially DR and DQ, strongly co-occurred, TCR associations were difficult to assign to individual alleles. At a false discovery rate of 0.05, a later analysis linked roughly 17,000 TCR beta sequences to specific HLA alleles. Most TCR sequences were seen in very few donors, while some public TCRs were found in many individuals. Because HLA typing was missing for some donors at each locus, association tests included only the typed subset. Approximately 18 rarely observed V segments, including chromosome 9 orphons, were excluded from the earlier analysis of approximately 500 of the donors because counts were too low. An association between a missense DCLRE1C variant and V-gene and J-gene trimming of TCR beta chains was found in a later genetic analysis and replicated in an independent cohort. According to a later analysis, parvovirus B19, influenza, CMV and Epstein-Barr virus appeared linked to several top co-occurrence clusters. A group of highly shared sequence variants was considered likely to be a technical artifact of the sequencing pipeline. Correlated functional status among segregating V segments might reflect linkage disequilibrium, but an unknown experimental factor could not be ruled out. A later analysis found that TCR association rates varied across HLA loci, with DRB1 alleles showing the most associated TCRs and HLA-C alleles the fewest.

Looking up the germline V gene yields CDR1 MGHRA and CDR2 YSYEKL. Compared with germline, V lacks 3 bases and J lacks 7 bases; bases without a gene match: 4. CDR3 length: 14 amino acids, cysteine to phenylalanine. The only DNA kept is the CDR3, 42 bases in frame from the first base. In regard to this clone: The clone's antigen remains unknown. Within one base of it there is no much larger clone, and no base qualities were kept.

The cohort consisted of some 670 healthy bone marrow donors. At the time of sampling, all cohort members were nominally healthy, though unrecorded immune exposures were likely present. The donor was CMV seropositive and was included in the group of 250 to 300 seropositive cohort members. Each donor provided a peripheral blood sample, and peripheral blood mononuclear cells were used for TCR beta sequencing. The Qiagen DNeasy Blood Extraction Kit was used to extract genomic DNA from the blood cell samples. Libraries were made using the immunoSEQ multiplex PCR assay. For the multiplex PCR, a mixture combining 60 forward primers for TCR Vbeta segments and 13 reverse primers for TCR Jbeta segments was used. Amplification of the CDR3 region of rearranged TCR beta genes was performed with a multiplex PCR assay on genomic DNA. The amplified TCR beta libraries were sequenced on the Illumina HiSeq System as 87-base-pair reads. The authors' pipeline ran thus. A later analysis counted about 82 million unique TCR beta chains across the 670 or so repertoires, and some 11 million of these chains were shared by at least two donors. To remove PCR and sequencing errors, raw reads were error-corrected and collapsed into unique sequences using a nearest-neighbor algorithm that merged closely related sequences. V, D and J gene segments were assigned by aligning CDR3 sequences to IMGT reference sequences. For a sequence to be retained, at least a six-nucleotide match to both a V gene segment and a J gene segment was required. Rearrangements were called productive when the CDR3 lacked stop codons and stayed in frame with V and J; all others were non-productive. CDR3 was defined according to IMGT convention as the region running from the second conserved V-encoded cysteine to the conserved J-encoded phenylalanine. In an earlier analysis of approximately 590 of the donors, sequences lacking an unambiguous match to a single V gene segment were excluded. An earlier analysis of a few hundred of the donors called V segments functional above 56.7% productive rearrangements and segregating when the between-donor standard deviation exceeded 5%. A statistical classification framework was developed to diagnose cytomegalovirus status using the catalog of TCR beta chain sequences. A later analysis assigned V and J genes by comparing TCR nucleotide sequences with IMGT/GENE-DB human TR gene sequences. A later analysis assigned CDR3 sequences and most-parsimonious VDJ recombination scenarios with the TCRdist pipeline. A later analysis defined each TCR beta chain by its CDR3 amino acid sequence plus V-gene family, and excluded reads lacking a unique V-gene family. In a later analysis, 450 to 600 highly shared, low-generation-probability nucleotide sequences were removed to address suspected cross-contamination and a sequencing artifact. In a later analysis, a clonal expansion index for each public chain was calculated from normalized within-repertoire ranks of inferred template counts. In a later analysis, generation probabilities were computed using a VDJ recombination model fitted to out-of-frame rearrangements, and the results were checked against IGoR. In a later analysis, TCR-TCR, TCR-HLA and TCR-CMV co-occurrence was scored with hypergeometric tests, and a repertoire-size bias correction was applied to TCR pairs. In a later analysis, false discovery rates were estimated by permuting HLA or CMV assignments 20 times. In a later analysis, co-occurring TCRs were grouped using DBSCAN, with TCRdist sequence similarity added in when clustering inside HLA-allele-positive subsets. For co-occurrence clustering, repertoires with fewer than 30,000 or more than 120,000 public chains were excluded, along with about five repertoires with anomalous nucleotide sharing. TCRdb took over this immuneACCESS table, retaining in-frame rearrangements with V and J assigned. Such tables are incomplete; in checked studies, under half of the missing clones stem from an unresolved V gene, and the remainder is unexplained. V and J calls and clone size are given by that table; D and trimming were obtained from the DNA. The sample table lists 120,000 to 150,000 clones, less than 85% of them with a count of one. The ten most abundant clones make up 8.8% of the sample.

Sequenced input: PBMCs. Rearrangement joined TRBV4-1 to TRBJ1-2; 11 bases in the junction line up with TRBD1. This receptor was identified in a woman in her forties or fifties in good health and CMV-seropositive. The CDR3 reads CASSHGQGAVGYTF. The nucleotides are TGCGCCAGCAGCCACGGACAGGGGGCAGTTGGCTACACCTTC.